This entry is about one TCR beta chain. Its antigen is still unknown. Germline V gene lookup returns CDR1 SNHLY and CDR2 FYNNEI. This CDR3 has 15 amino acids. Trimming stripped 1 base from V and 4 bases from J, with 13 bases between. This entry belongs to a study of T cell responses to AZD1222 COVID-19 vaccine. General study points: Spike-specific TCR breadth and depth went up after people got two AZD1222 doses. Donor demographics were predominantly white British with a female majority; clonal diversity may be underestimated. Repertoire sampling was restricted to post-peak T cell response timepoints. The CD4 TCRs associated with vaccination extended across spike and predominated at 160-218 and 743-854.

Profiling relied on immunoSEQ multiplex PCR, and the TCRdb table lists in-frame clones only, not all of them. The sample carries under 150,000 clones, approximately 90% recorded once. V gene TRBV2 combines with J gene TRBJ1-2, with D possibly matching TRBD1 (5 bases). The source of this sequence is an adult in good health. Material: peripheral blood, obtained on day 0 of AZD1222 vaccination. CDR3 sequence reads: CASSEGPGRIYGYTF. The CDR3 region has the DNA TGTGCCAGCAGTGAAGGTCCGGGGCGGATCTATGGCTACACCTTC.